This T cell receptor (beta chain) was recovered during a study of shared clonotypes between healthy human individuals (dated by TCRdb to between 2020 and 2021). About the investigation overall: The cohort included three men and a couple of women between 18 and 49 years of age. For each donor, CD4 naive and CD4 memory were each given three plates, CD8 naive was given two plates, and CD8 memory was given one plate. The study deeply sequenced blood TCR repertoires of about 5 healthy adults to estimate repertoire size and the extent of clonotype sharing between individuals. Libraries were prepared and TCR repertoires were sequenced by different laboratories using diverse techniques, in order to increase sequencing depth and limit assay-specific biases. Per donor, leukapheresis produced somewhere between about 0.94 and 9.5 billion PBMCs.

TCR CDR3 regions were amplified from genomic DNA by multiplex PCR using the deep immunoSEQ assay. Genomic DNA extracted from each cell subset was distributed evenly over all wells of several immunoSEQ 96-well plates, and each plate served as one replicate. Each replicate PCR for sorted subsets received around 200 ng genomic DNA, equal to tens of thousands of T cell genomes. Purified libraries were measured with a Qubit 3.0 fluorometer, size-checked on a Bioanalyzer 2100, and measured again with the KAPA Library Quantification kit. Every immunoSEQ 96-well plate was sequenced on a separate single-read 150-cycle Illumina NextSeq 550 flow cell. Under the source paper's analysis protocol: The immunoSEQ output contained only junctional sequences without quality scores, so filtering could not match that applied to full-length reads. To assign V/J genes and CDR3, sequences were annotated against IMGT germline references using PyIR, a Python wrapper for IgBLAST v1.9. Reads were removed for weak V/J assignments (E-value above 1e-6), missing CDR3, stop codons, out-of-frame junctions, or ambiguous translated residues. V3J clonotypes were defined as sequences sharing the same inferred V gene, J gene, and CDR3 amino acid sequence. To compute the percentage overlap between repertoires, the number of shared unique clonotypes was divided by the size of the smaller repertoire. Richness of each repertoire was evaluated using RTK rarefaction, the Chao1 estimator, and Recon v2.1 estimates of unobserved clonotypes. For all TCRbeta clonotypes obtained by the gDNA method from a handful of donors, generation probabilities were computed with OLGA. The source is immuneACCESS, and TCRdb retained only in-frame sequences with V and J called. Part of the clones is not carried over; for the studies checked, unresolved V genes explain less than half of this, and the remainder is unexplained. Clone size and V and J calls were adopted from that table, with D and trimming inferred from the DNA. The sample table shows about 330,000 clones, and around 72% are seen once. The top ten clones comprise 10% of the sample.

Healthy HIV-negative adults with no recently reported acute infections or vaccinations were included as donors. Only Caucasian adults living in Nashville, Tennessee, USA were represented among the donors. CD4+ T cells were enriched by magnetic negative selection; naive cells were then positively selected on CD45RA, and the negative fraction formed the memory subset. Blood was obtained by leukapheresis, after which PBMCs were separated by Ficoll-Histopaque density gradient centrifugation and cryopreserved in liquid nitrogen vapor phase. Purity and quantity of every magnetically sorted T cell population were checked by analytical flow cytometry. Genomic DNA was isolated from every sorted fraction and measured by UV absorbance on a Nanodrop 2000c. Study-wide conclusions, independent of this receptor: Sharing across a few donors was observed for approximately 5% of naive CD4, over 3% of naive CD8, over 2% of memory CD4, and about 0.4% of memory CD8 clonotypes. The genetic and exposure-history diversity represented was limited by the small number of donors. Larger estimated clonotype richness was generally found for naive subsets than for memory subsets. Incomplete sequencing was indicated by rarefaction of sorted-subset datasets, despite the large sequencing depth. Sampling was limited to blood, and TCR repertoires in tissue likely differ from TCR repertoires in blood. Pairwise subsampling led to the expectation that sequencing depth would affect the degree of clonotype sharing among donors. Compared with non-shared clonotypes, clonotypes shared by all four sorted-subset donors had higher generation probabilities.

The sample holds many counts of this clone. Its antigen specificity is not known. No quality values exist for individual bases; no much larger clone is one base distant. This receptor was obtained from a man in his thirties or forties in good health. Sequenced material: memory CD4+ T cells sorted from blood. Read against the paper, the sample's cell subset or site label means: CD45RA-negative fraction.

The sequence in DNA is TGTGCCAGCAGTTACTCAGGGCAGGGGGGCTACGAGCAGTACTTC. Its translation is CASSYSGQGGYEQYF. The chain uses TRBV6-6 and TRBJ2-7; perhaps TRBD1 is the D gene, with 7 bases matching. CDR1 and CDR2, looked up from the germline V gene (reference sequence), are MNHNY and SVGAGI. V sheds 0 bases and J sheds 3 bases, leaving 12 bases between their ends. The CDR3, cysteine through phenylalanine, is 15 amino acids long. The entry retains the CDR3 DNA only, 45 bases that are in frame from base 1.